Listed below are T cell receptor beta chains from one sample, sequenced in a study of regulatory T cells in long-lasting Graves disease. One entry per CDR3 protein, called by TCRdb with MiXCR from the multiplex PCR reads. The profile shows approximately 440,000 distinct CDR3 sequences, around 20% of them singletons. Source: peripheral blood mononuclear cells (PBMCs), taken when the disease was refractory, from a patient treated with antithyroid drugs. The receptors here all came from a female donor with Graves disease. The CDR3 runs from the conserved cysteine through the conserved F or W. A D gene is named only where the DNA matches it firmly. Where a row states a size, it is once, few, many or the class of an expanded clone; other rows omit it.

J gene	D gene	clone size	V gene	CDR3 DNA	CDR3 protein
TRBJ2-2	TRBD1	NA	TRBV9	TGTGCCAGCAGCGTAGACCCGGGACAGGGTATCGGGGAGCTGTTTTTT	CASSVDPGQGIGELFF
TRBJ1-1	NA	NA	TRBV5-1	TGCGCCAGCAGCTTGGCCCCCGAACTCCCGAACACTGAAGCTTTCTTT	CASSLAPELPNTEAFF
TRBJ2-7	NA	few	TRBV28	TGTGCCGGAGCCCCTGGAGGGTCCTACGAGCAGTACTTC	CAGAPGGSYEQYF
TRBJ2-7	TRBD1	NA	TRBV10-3	TGTGCCAGCGACCGGGACAGGGGATACGAGCAGTACTTC	CASDRDRGYEQYF
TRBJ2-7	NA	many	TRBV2	TGTGCCAGTGAACACCGGGAGTCTAAGGGAGAGCAGTACTTC	CASEHRESKGEQYF
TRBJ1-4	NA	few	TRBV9	TGTGCCAGCAGCGTCCGGGACACTGCAACTAATGAAAAACTGTTTTTT	CASSVRDTATNEKLFF
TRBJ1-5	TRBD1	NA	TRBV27	TGTGCCAGCAGGCAGGGGGCCCCCAATCAGCCCCAGCATTTT	CASRQGAPNQPQHF
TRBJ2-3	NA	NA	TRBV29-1	TGCAGCGGGTACGGAGGAACGACAGATACGCAGTATTTT	CSGYGGTTDTQYF
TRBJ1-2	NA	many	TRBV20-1	TGCAGTGCTAGGGAAGGGGGAAACTATGGCTACACCTTC	CSAREGGNYGYTF
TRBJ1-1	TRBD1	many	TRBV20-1	TGCAGTGCTAGCCCCGTGGACAGGGACACTGAAGCTTTCTTT	CSASPVDRDTEAFF
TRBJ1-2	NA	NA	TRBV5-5	TGTGCCAGCAGCTTGGTAGGGGCGGATAAGAACTATGGCTACACCTTC	CASSLVGADKNYGYTF
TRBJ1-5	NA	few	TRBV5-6	TGTGCCAGCAGCCCGGGGGGGGTCTATCAGCCCCAGCATTTT	CASSPGGVYQPQHF
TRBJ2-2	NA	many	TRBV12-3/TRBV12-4	TGTGCCAGCAGTTTATACGCGGGGGAGCTGTTTTTT	CASSLYAGELFF
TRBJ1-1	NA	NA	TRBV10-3	TGTGCCACCGCTGCGGCGATGAGCACTGAAGCTTTCTTT	CATAAAMSTEAFF
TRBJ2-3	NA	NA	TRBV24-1	TGTGCCACCAGTGACCGAGGTAGTCCGACCACAGATACGCAGTATTTT	CATSDRGSPTTDTQYF
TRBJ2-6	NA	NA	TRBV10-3	TGTGCCATCAGTGGGAGTGTTCTAAGGTCTGGGGCCAACGTCCTGACTTTC	CAISGSVLRSGANVLTF
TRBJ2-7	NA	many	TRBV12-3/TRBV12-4	TGTGCCAGCAGCTTGCTTACCGATGGGGTCTACGAGCAGTACTTC	CASSLLTDGVYEQYF
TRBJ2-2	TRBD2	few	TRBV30	TGTGCCTGGAATAGCGGGAGCTCTAACACCGGGGAGCTGTTTTTT	CAWNSGSSNTGELFF
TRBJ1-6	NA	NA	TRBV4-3	TGCGCCAGCAGAGGGCAGCGAAATTCACCCCTCCACTTT	CASRGQRNSPLHF
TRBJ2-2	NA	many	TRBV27	TGTGCCAGCAGTCCCTACGAAGAGGCGGTCCTCGACACCGGGGAGCTGTTTTTT	CASSPYEEAVLDTGELFF